A selection of T cell receptor beta chains follows, all from one sample in a study of blood T cell repertoires in COVID-19. The table came from immunoSEQ multiplex PCR; TCRdb's copy has only in-frame clones and leaves some out. Among 150,000 to 200,000 clones listed, 90% were seen once. Sequencing was done on a sample of peripheral blood. The receptors were sampled from a man aged 50 to 59 with acute or convalescent COVID-19. The CDR3 runs from the conserved cysteine through the conserved F or W. A D gene is named only where the DNA matches it firmly. Rows give clone size only sometimes, using once, few, many, or a class for an expanded clone.

.	TRBV4-2	once	TRBJ2-5	TGTGCCAGCAGCCAAGATCGGGGGGCCGGAGAGACCCAGTACTTC	CASSQDRGAGETQYF
.	TRBV29-1	.	TRBJ1-1	TGCAGCGTGGGGGGGGGCGGCACTGAAGCTTTCTTT	CSVGGGGTEAFF
TRBD2	TRBV6-1	.	TRBJ2-5	TGTGCCAGCAGTGTAGCGGGAGGAATGGAGACCCAGTACTTC	CASSVAGGMETQYF
TRBD2	TRBV5-1	.	TRBJ2-1	TGCGCCAGCAGCTCGCCGGGACTAGCATTATACAATGAGCAGTTCTTC	CASSSPGLALYNEQFF
TRBD1	TRBV19	.	TRBJ2-3	TGTGCCAGTAGTGACCGGGACAGGGGGCATATAGATACGCAGTATTTT	CASSDRDRGHIDTQYF
.	TRBV28	.	TRBJ2-7	TGTGCCAGCAGCACACGAAGACAGGCTCGCTACGAGCAGTACTTC	CASSTRRQARYEQYF
.	TRBV19	.	TRBJ1-2	TGTGCCAGTAGTAGAGTTCCTAACTATGGCTACACCTTC	CASSRVPNYGYTF
.	TRBV15	.	TRBJ2-7	TGTGCCACCAGCAGAGATACGAGGGGGGGGAGCTACGAGCAGTACTTC	CATSRDTRGGSYEQYF
TRBD2	TRBV5-5	.	TRBJ2-5	TGTGCCAGCAGCTTGGCACTAGCGGGCCCCCAAGAGACCCAGTACTTC	CASSLALAGPQETQYF
.	TRBV7-9	.	TRBJ1-2	TGTGCCAGCAGCTTAGTGATCTCAGGGCCCCTCTATGGCTACACCTTC	CASSLVISGPLYGYTF
TRBD2	TRBV6-5	.	TRBJ2-5	TGTGCCATCTCTCGGCGGGGAGGGTTCCAAGAGACCCAGTACTTC	CAISRRGGFQETQYF
TRBD2	TRBV7-8	.	TRBJ2-1	TGTGCCAGCAGCTTAGTATCTAGCGGCTACAATGAGCAGTTCTTC	CASSLVSSGYNEQFF